This T cell receptor (beta chain) was retrieved from a study of technical replicates of blood from a handful of donors. Germline assignment: CDR1 SGHKS and CDR2 YYEKEE (reference sequence). This CDR3 is built from 12 residues. The V end lost 0 bases, the J end lost 5 bases, and 6 bases lay between the germline ends. The data were produced by immunoSEQ multiplex PCR, yet TCRdb's version contains in-frame clones alone and is incomplete. The sample includes about 69,000 clones, over 75% of them seen just once. V is TRBV5-5 and J is TRBJ2-7; D not resolved. The receptor was derived from a human donor in good health. Some clones in this sample may be carry-over from other donors' samples. Sample: PBMCs. This CDR3 reads CASSLVADEQYF. DNA of the CDR3: TGTGCCAGCAGCTTGGTGGCGGACGAGCAGTACTTC.